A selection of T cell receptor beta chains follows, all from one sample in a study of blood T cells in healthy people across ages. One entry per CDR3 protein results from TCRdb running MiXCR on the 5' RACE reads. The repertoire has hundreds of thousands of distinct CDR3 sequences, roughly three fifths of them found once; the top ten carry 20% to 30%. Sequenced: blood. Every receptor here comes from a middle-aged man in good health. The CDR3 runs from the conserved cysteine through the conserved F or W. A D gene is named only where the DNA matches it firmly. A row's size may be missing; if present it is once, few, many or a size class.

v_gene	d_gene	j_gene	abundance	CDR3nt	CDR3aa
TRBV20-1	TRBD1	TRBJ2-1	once	TGCAGTGCTAGAAAGGACACCGGGACAGATTACTACAATGAGCAGTTCTTC	CSARKDTGTDYYNEQFF
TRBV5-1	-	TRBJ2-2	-	TGCGCCAGCAGCTTGGAGGCAGGGCAAGCCGGGGAGCTGTTTTTT	CASSLEAGQAGELFF
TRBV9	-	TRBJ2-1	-	TGTGCCAGCAGCGCCCGAGGGGGGAAGTCCTACAATGAGCAGTTCTTC	CASSARGGKSYNEQFF
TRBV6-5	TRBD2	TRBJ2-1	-	TGTGCCAGCAGTTACCCTAGCGGGGCTTACAATGAGCAGTTCTTC	CASSYPSGAYNEQFF
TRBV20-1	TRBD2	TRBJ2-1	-	TGCAGTGCTAGGGGGACTAGTTTTGTCCATGAGCAGTTCTTC	CSARGTSFVHEQFF
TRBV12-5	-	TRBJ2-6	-	TGTGCTAGTGGACGGCCCCGGACTGACGACTTTACCCTCGCTGGGGCCAACGTCCTGACTTTC	CASGRPRTDDFTLAGANVLTF
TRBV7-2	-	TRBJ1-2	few	TGTGCCAGCAGCCTTATAGGGGCCATGGAGGAAGTCTCGCGGGGCTACACCTTC	CASSLIGAMEEVSRGYTF
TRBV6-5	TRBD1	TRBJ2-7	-	TGTGCCAGCAGTTACTCGCCGACAGGGGCAACGGGGTCCTACGAGCAGTACTTC	CASSYSPTGATGSYEQYF
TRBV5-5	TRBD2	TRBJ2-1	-	TGTGCCAGCAGCTTTTCGGGGGGCGGGAGGGAAAACAATGAGCAGTTCTTC	CASSFSGGGRENNEQFF
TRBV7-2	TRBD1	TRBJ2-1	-	TGTGCCAGCAGCTTAGGTTTACAGGGGGCTTTTCGGAATGAGCAGTTCTTC	CASSLGLQGAFRNEQFF
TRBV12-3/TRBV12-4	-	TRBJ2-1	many	TGTGCCAGCAGTTTAATCCCCAATGAGCAGTTCTTC	CASSLIPNEQFF
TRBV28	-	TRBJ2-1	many	TGTGCCAGCCGACGGATCCAGGTTTCCAATGAGCAGTTCTTC	CASRRIQVSNEQFF
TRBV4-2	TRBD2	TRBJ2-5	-	TGTGCCAGCAGCCAACCGACTAGCGGGATTCAAGAGACCCAGTACTTC	CASSQPTSGIQETQYF
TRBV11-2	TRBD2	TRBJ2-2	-	TGTGCCAGCAGGGAGACTAGCTTTACCGGGGAGCTGTTTTTT	CASRETSFTGELFF
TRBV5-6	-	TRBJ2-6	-	TGTGCCAGCAGCTTGAGAGGGGGCTCTGGGGCCAACGTCCTGACTTTC	CASSLRGGSGANVLTF
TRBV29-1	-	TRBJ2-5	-	TGCAGCGTTCGGGCAATGCTAATGGGGAATGAGCAGTACTTC	CSVRAMLMGNEQYF
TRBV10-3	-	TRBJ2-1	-	TGTGCCATCAGTGAGTCGCCCCGGCAGAGCTCCTACAATGAGCAGTTCTTC	CAISESPRQSSYNEQFF
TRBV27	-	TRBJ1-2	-	TGTGCCAGCAGCCGATGGGCCTCGGCAGACGGCTACACCTTC	CASSRWASADGYTF
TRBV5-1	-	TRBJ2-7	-	TGCGCCAGCAGCTTTAGAGGTAACAATGAGCAGTACTTC	CASSFRGNNEQYF
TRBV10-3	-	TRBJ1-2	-	TGTGCCATCAGTGACCAGCACGGTGACTCATATGGCTACACCTTC	CAISDQHGDSYGYTF
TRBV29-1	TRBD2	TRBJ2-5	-	TGCAGCACAACGGGACTAGCGGAAGAGACCCAGTACTTC	CSTTGLAEETQYF
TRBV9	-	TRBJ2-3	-	TGTGCCAGCAGCGACAGGGGAGGGACAGATACGCAGTATTTT	CASSDRGGTDTQYF
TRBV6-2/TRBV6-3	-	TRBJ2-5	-	TGTGCCAGCAGGGGGGGACAGTCCGTGTGGACCCAGTACTTC	CASRGGQSVWTQYF
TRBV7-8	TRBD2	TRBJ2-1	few	TGTGCCAGCAGGGCGGGAGGCCGGGATGAGCAGTTCTTC	CASRAGGRDEQFF
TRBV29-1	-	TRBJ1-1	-	TGCAGCGCGTTCAAGTTGAGTGGGACTGAAGCTTTCTTT	CSAFKLSGTEAFF
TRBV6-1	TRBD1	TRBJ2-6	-	TGTGCCAGCAGTGAACGGGACAGGGGGATCGGGGCCAACGTCCTGACTTTC	CASSERDRGIGANVLTF
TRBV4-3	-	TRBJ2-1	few	TGCGCCAGCAGCCAAGAAATATCTAGTGAGGCGGATGAGCAGTTCTTC	CASSQEISSEADEQFF
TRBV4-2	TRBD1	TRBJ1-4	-	TGTGCCAGCAGCCAGGGAACAGGGGATGTTAATGAAAAACTGTTTTTT	CASSQGTGDVNEKLFF
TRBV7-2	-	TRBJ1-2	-	TGTGCCAGCAGCTTAGAGGTCAGGGAACCTGGCTACATCTTC	CASSLEVREPGYIF
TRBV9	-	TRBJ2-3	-	TGTGCCAGCAGCCCCATCCCAGATACGCAGTATTTT	CASSPIPDTQYF
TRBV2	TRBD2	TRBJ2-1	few	TGTGCCAGCAGTGAAGCGCGAGGCGGGGGGGTTTACAATGAGCAGTTCTTC	CASSEARGGGVYNEQFF
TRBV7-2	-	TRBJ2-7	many	TGTGCCAGCAGCCGAATAACGTCCCCGAACTACGAGCAGTACTTC	CASSRITSPNYEQYF
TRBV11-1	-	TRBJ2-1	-	TGTGCCAGCAGCTCAGCCTTTAGGGGGGCCTCCTACAATGAGCAGTTCTTC	CASSSAFRGASYNEQFF
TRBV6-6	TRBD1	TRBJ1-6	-	TGTGCCAGCAGTTACTTCCCGGGACAGGGGCGCAATTCACCCCTCCACTTT	CASSYFPGQGRNSPLHF
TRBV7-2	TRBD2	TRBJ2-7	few	TGTGCCAGCAGCTCCACTAGCGGGAGCTACAACGAGCAGTACTTC	CASSSTSGSYNEQYF
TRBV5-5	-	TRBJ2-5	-	TGTGCCAGCAGCTTGCGCCCACGGACAAGAGAACAAGAGACCCAGTACTTC	CASSLRPRTREQETQYF
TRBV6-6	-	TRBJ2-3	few	TGTGCCAGCAGCCCCGGACTATCAAGCCCAGATACGCAGTATTTT	CASSPGLSSPDTQYF
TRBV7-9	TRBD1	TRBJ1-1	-	TGTGCCAGCAGCTTAGCTCTCGACACGGGACAGTCTAACACTGAAGCTTTCTTT	CASSLALDTGQSNTEAFF
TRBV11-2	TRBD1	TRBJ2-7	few	TGTGCCAGCAGCTTCGACAGGGGCGTATACGAGCAGTACTTC	CASSFDRGVYEQYF
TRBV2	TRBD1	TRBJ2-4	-	TGTGCCAGCAGCCTTACAGGGGGAGACAAAAACATTCAGTACTTC	CASSLTGGDKNIQYF
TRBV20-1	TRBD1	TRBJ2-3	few	TGCAGTGCCGCACCGGTGGGACAGGGAGGGAATACGCAGTATTTT	CSAAPVGQGGNTQYF
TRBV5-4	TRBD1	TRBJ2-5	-	TGTGCCAGCAGCCAGGGACAGGGGAAAGAGACCCAGTACTTC	CASSQGQGKETQYF
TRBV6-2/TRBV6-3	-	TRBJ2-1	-	TGTGCCAGCAGCTTACGGTCCAACTTGTTGCCCTACAATGAGCAGTTCTTC	CASSLRSNLLPYNEQFF
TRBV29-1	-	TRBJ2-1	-	TGCAGCGTTGAAGACGACGGCACTGGATCCTACAATGAGCAGTTCTTC	CSVEDDGTGSYNEQFF
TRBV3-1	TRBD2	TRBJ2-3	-	TGTGCCAGCAGTTCTCACATTAGCGGGGTTAGCACAGATACGCAGTATTTT	CASSSHISGVSTDTQYF
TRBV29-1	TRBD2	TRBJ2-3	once	TGCAGCCCCCGACGAGCGGGGCCAGATACGCAGTATTTT	CSPRRAGPDTQYF
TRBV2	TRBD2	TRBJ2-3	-	TGTGCCAGCAGTGTTCGACTAGCGGGAATCACAGATACGCAGTATTTT	CASSVRLAGITDTQYF
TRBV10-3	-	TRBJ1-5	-	TGTGCCATCAGTGAGTCGGGGGGTTTTAGGGCTAGCAATCAGCCCCAGCATTTT	CAISESGGFRASNQPQHF